One and the same sample provided the 21 T cell receptor beta chains below, sequenced in a study of blood T cell repertoires in COVID-19 (TCRdb year 2020). The method behind the library was the immunoSEQ multiplex PCR assay. TCRdb stores this immuneACCESS table with in-frame sequences only. Part of the clones is absent; in the studies checked, under half of the shortfall reflects unresolved V genes, and no reason is known for the rest. The sample records 270,000 or so clones, approximately 81% of which are singletons. 5% to 8% of the sample is held by the ten biggest clonotypes. Material: PBMCs or T cells enriched from blood (not recorded which). The receptors come from a woman in her fifties or sixties who had been exposed to COVID-19.

The rearrangement uses TRBV6-6 and TRBJ1-2; D is unresolved. Trimming pared 10 bases from V and 2 bases from J, leaving 17 bases between. This CDR3 is built from 14 residues. CDR1 and CDR2 (germline): MNHNY, SVGAGI (reference sequence). This CDR3 reads CAIMETTGNYGYTF. CDR3 bases: TGTGCCATCATGGAGACGACGGGGAACTATGGCTACACCTTC.

The chain is built from TRBV5-1 and TRBJ1-6; D is possibly TRBD1 (5 bases). Trimming cost V 0 bases and J 9 bases, with 13 bases left between them. CDR1 and CDR2 from the germline V gene are SGHRS and YFSETQ. This CDR3 has 15 residues. This chain's CDR3 is CASSLAGDGGSPLHF. In nucleotides, the CDR3 is TGCGCCAGCAGCTTGGCGGGGGACGGTGGTTCACCCCTCCACTTT.

V and J are TRBV14 and TRBJ2-2; 15 bases match TRBD2. Germline CDR1 SGHDN, CDR2 FVKESK. V lost 4 bases, J lost 8 bases, and 8 bases stayed unmatched. The CDR3 runs to 17 residues. In DNA, the CDR3 is TGTGCCAGCAGCCCGGGACTAGCGGGGGGACGCTATGGGGAGCTGTTTTTT. The encoded protein is CASSPGLAGGRYGELFF.

The CDR3 DNA is TGTGCCAGCAGCCTCCTAACAGGGGGCGATGAGCAGTTCTTC. This gives the protein CASSLLTGGDEQFF. The chain joins TRBV7-3 to TRBJ2-1; TRBD1 aligns across 9 bases. CDR3 length: 14 amino acids. V was clipped by 5 bases and J by 8 bases; unmatched bases: 7. Germline V CDR1 and CDR2: SGHTA, FQGTGA.

The chain recombines TRBV18 with TRBJ1-5, with 8 bases matching TRBD1. V lost 3 bases to trimming and J lost 5 bases; unmatched junction nucleotides: 6. The germline gives CDR1 KGHSH, CDR2 LQKENI. The CDR3 totals 15 residues. The DNA for the CDR3 is TGTGCCAGCTCACCTCGGACAGGGAGGGATCAGCCCCAGCATTTT. Its protein product is CASSPRTGRDQPQHF.

The chain couples TRBV7-8 to TRBJ1-1, with D perhaps matching TRBD1 (5 bases). Germline V gene lookup returns CDR1 SGHVS and CDR2 FQNEAQ. Trimming pared 1 base from V and 1 base from J, leaving 10 bases between. This CDR3 has 15 residues. The CDR3 is CASSLGGAQNTEAFF. In DNA form, the CDR3 reads TGTGCCAGCAGCTTAGGTGGGGCCCAGAACACTGAAGCTTTCTTT.

This chain links TRBV29-1 with TRBJ2-2, with 8 bases lining up with TRBD1. V lost 5 bases and J lost 1; bases outside the gene matches: 3. This CDR3 has 14 amino acids. Per germline, CDR1 SQVTM and CDR2 ANQGSEA. CDR3 residues: CSVPGTGNTGELFF. The CDR3, as DNA: TGCAGCGTTCCCGGGACAGGGAACACCGGGGAGCTGTTTTTT.

The chain links TRBV28 to TRBJ1-4; D is possibly TRBD1 (5 bases). The germline V gene has CDR1 MDHEN and CDR2 SYDVKM. V lost 5 bases, J lost 6 bases, and 19 bases lay in between. The CDR3 has 16 residues. CDR3 in DNA: TGTGCCAGCAGTACACCTAGTTTGGGGGAGGATGAAAAACTGTTTTTT. Translating gives CASSTPSLGEDEKLFF.

J is TRBJ1-2 and V is TRBV9; 10 bases align to TRBD1. The germline V gene has CDR1 SGDLS and CDR2 YYNGEE. This CDR3 spans 16 amino acids. V lost 4 bases to trimming and J lost 7 bases; unmatched junction nucleotides: 13. CDR3 in amino acids: CASSPMPGQGHPGYTF. The CDR3 DNA sequence: TGTGCCAGCAGCCCGATGCCGGGACAGGGGCATCCTGGCTACACCTTC.

This clone was found once. Since a much larger clone is just one base distant, this may be a read error. V usage is TRBV27 and J usage is TRBJ1-1; D is perhaps TRBD1 (6 bases). This CDR3 comprises 13 residues. CDR1 and CDR2 (germline): MNHEY, SMNVEV (reference sequence). V lost 6 bases and J 1 base, leaving 9 bases between the germline ends. The CDR3 DNA reads TGTGCCAGCAGCCAGGGGCCGAACACTGAAGCTTTCTTT. Its protein product is CASSQGPNTEAFF.

A word on this clone: This sample includes further DNA sequences coding for the same CDR3. The chain combines TRBV5-6 with TRBJ1-1, with TRBD1 identical over 7 bases. The germline V gene has CDR1 SGHDT and CDR2 YYEEEE. CDR3 size: 15 residues. J was trimmed by 1 base and V by 4 bases; bases with no gene match: 7. The CDR3 sequence is CASSLRQGRNTEAFF. Here the CDR3 DNA reads TGTGCCAGCAGCCTCCGACAGGGTAGGAACACTGAAGCTTTCTTT. Combining the CDR3 with reference TRBV5-6 and TRBJ1-1 gives the whole variable domain DAGVTQSPTHLIKTRGQQVTLRCSPKSGHDTVSWYQQALGQGPQFIFQYYEEEERQRGNFPDRFSGHQFPNYSSELNVNALLLGDSALYLCASSLRQGRNTEAFFGQGTRLTVV.

The chain uses TRBV7-9 and TRBJ1-2; 7 bases fit TRBD1. With 3 bases clipped from V and 7 bases from J, the junction kept 11 bases outside the gene matches. The germline V gene has CDR1 SEHNR and CDR2 FQNEAQ (reference sequence). This CDR3 region has 15 residues. CDR3 residues: CASSFGTAGGGGYTF. The DNA for the CDR3 is TGTGCCAGCAGCTTCGGGACAGCGGGGGGTGGTGGCTACACCTTC.

V gene TRBV6-1 combines with J gene TRBJ2-4; either TRBD1 or TRBD2 may fit D (7 bases each). Germline loops: CDR1 MNHNS, CDR2 SASEGT. The V end lost 4 bases, the J end lost 0 bases, and 19 bases lay between the germline ends. The CDR3 spans 18 residues. This CDR3 reads CASSVAGGGSGAKNIQYF. The CDR3 coding sequence is TGTGCCAGCAGTGTAGCAGGGGGAGGGAGCGGAGCCAAAAACATTCAGTACTTC.

As regards this clone: Different DNA sequences within this sample yield the same CDR3. The rearrangement joins TRBV4-2 to TRBJ1-2, with 8 positions matching TRBD1. This CDR3 contains 15 residues. The trim removed 0 bases at V and 5 bases at J, leaving 5 bases unmatched. Germline-derived CDR1 and CDR2 are LGHNA and YNFKEQ. The DNA of the CDR3 is TGTGCCAGCAGCCAAGAAAACAGGGGGGAGTATGGCTACACCTTC. This translates into CASSQENRGEYGYTF.

The chain links TRBV30 to TRBJ2-6; 8 nucleotides line up with TRBD1. The CDR3 consists of 16 residues. Unmatched junction bases numbered 11, after V lost 8 bases and J lost 2 bases. Per germline, CDR1 GTSNPN and CDR2 SVGIG (reference sequence). In DNA form, the CDR3 reads TGTGCCCTGGGCCAGGGGGCAGGGACTGGGGCCAACGTCCTGACTTTC. Protein sequence: CALGQGAGTGANVLTF.

This clone was detected once. J is TRBJ1-3 and V is TRBV12-5, with 9 bases aligning to TRBD1. This CDR3 is built from 18 residues. The germline CDR1 and CDR2 sequences are LGHNT and FRNRAP. J was trimmed by 3 bases and V by 7 bases; bases with no gene match: 16. This chain's CDR3 is CASALTTGTGTLGNTIYF. The CDR3 coding sequence is TGTGCTAGTGCCCTTACCACCGGGACAGGGACTCTTGGAAACACCATATATTTT. Variable domain in full (rest from reference TRBV12-5 and TRBJ1-3): DARVTQTPRHKVTEMGQEVTMRCQPILGHNTVFWYRQTMMQGLELLAYFRNRAPLDDSGMPKDRFSAEMPDATLATLKIQPSEPRDSAVYFCASALTTGTGTLGNTIYFGEGSWLTVV.

The genes are TRBV5-1 and TRBJ1-2; a possible D gene is TRBD1 (6 bases). Germline lookup yields CDR1 SGHRS and CDR2 YFSETQ. V was shortened by 9 bases and J by 3 bases, with 15 bases between the two germline ends. The CDR3 is 13 residues long. The CDR3 sequence is CATSRGSDYGYTF. The CDR3 region has the DNA TGCGCCACCTCCAGGGGATCCGACTATGGCTACACCTTC.

As for this clone: Other DNA sequences of this sample code for an identical CDR3. The gene calls are TRBV5-1 and TRBJ1-1; D remains unclear. Germline CDR1 reads SGHRS; CDR2 reads YFSETQ. This CDR3 region has 13 residues. Trimming pared 0 bases from V and 3 bases from J, leaving 6 bases between. The CDR3 region has the DNA TGCGCCAGCAGCTTGGTCCAGGACACTGAAGCTTTCTTT. Protein: CASSLVQDTEAFF.

The chain recombines TRBV19 with TRBJ1-5; maybe TRBD1 (6 bases). V was trimmed by 6 bases and J by 3 bases, leaving 15 bases between them. From germline, CDR1 is LNHDA and CDR2 SQIVND (reference sequence). The CDR3 has 15 amino acids. CDR3 loop: CASRPEGGPNQPQHF. The CDR3 coding sequence is TGTGCCAGTAGGCCAGAGGGGGGGCCCAATCAGCCCCAGCATTTT. The whole variable domain, remainder taken from reference TRBV19 and TRBJ1-5, is DGGITQSPKYLFRKEGQNVTLSCEQNLNHDAMYWYRQDPGQGLRLIYYSQIVNDFQKGDIAEGYSVSREKKESFPLTVTSAQKNPTAFYLCASRPEGGPNQPQHFGDGTRLSIL.

This sequence joins TRBV6-2 or TRBV6-3 and TRBJ2-7; D is unresolved. The CDR3 is 13 residues long. Germline V gives CDR1 MNHEY, CDR2 SVGEGT. The V end was cut by 2 bases, the J end by 6 bases, with 11 bases between. The CDR3 protein is CASSYDSALEQYF. In DNA, the CDR3 is TGTGCCAGCAGTTACGACTCCGCCCTCGAGCAGTACTTC.

This sequence joins TRBV18 and TRBJ1-3, with 7 bases fitting TRBD1. The CDR3 extends over 15 amino acids. Losses at the gene ends were 3 bases for V and 4 bases for J; bases not matched to a gene: 6. Germline assignment: CDR1 KGHSH and CDR2 LQKENI. CDR3 nucleotide sequence: TGTGCCAGCTCACCGTCAAAGGGGGCCGGAAACACCATATATTTT. Translation: CASSPSKGAGNTIYF.